One sample yielded the 8 T cell receptor beta chains listed below, sequenced in a study of T-cell memory formation after mild COVID-19 (dated by TCRdb to the early 2020s). Libraries were built with 5' RACE. Sequencing instrument: Illumina NovaSeq 6000. The public sequencing data were trimmed at Q25 with fastp and processed into clonotypes with MiXCR by TCRdb, which kept only in-frame beta chains. All rows with the same CDR3 protein become a single entry with the most common DNA and genes. The sample table lists roughly 250,000 distinct CDR3 sequences, about a sixth of them with a count of one. The ten biggest clones cover roughly 3.6% of the sample. The sample consisted of PBMCs or a T cell subset sorted from them (not recorded which). All receptors derive from a young man who had mild COVID-19 (a few samples of this study predate the infection). The sample titles of this study are shuffled in the database, so cell type and time point are left out; the donor was told from shared clones.

The rearrangement joins TRBV4-3 to TRBJ2-3; perhaps TRBD2 as D (6 bases). Trimming took off 0 bases at V and 3 bases at J, with 10 bases between the two ends. Germline CDR1 is LGHNA and CDR2 is YSLEER. This CDR3 contains 15 residues. The DNA for the CDR3 is TGCGCCAGCAGCCAAGAGTGGCGGGGAACAGATACGCAGTATTTT. This translates into CASSQEWRGTDTQYF.

This clonotype was counted only a few times. The chain employs TRBV7-9 and TRBJ1-5, with D perhaps TRBD1 (5 bases). The CDR3 consists of 14 residues. Germline V gene sequence: CDR1 SEHNR, CDR2 FQNEAQ (reference sequence). Between the trimmed V and J ends, which lost 5 bases and 7 bases, there was a span of 15 bases. The CDR3 DNA is TGTGCCAGCAGCGTCGGGGGGGTAAGCCAGCCCCAGCATTTT. Encoded protein: CASSVGGVSQPQHF.

Only a few counts were recorded for this clonotype. CDR3 in DNA: TGTGCCAGCAGCCAAGACTGGCAAGAGACCCAGTACTTC. Protein sequence: CASSQDWQETQYF. The genes are TRBV14 and TRBJ2-5; D remains unclear. Looked up from germline, CDR1 is SGHDN and CDR2 is FVKESK. The CDR3 length is 13 residues. V lost 0 bases, J lost 2 bases, and 4 bases lay in between.

This clonotype has at least ten counts. This chain uses TRBV6-2 or TRBV6-3 with TRBJ1-5; TRBD1 matches at 9 bases. The CDR3 has 13 residues. CDR1 is MNHEY and CDR2 is SVGEGT in the germline V gene. Losses at the gene ends were 6 bases for V and 5 bases for J; bases not matched to a gene: 2. In DNA form, the CDR3 reads TGTGCCAGCAGCTGGACAGGGGATCAGCCCCAGCATTTT. Its translation: CASSWTGDQPQHF.

The V and J genes are TRBV20-1 and TRBJ1-1; D is unclear. The CDR3 is made up of 10 amino acids. Germline V gene data show CDR1 as DFQATT and CDR2 as SNEGSKA (reference sequence). Trimming took off 5 bases at V and 10 bases at J, with 11 bases between the two ends. The CDR3 coding sequence is TGCAGTGCTCGAACAGTAGGAGCTTTCTTT. Amino acids: CSARTVGAFF.

V usage is TRBV9 and J usage is TRBJ2-6; no definite D call. Germline assignment: CDR1 SGDLS and CDR2 YYNGEE. V was clipped by 2 bases and J by 2 bases, with 5 bases between them. The CDR3 spans 14 residues. The CDR3 DNA is TGTGCCAGCAGCGTGCGTACTGGGGCCAACGTCCTGACTTTC. Translated: CASSVRTGANVLTF.

In its sample, this clonotype was seen a few times. The V gene is TRBV5-1, the J gene TRBJ2-3; the D is unclear. V was clipped by 0 bases and J by 0 bases, with 5 bases between them. This CDR3 region has 14 residues. Germline lookup yields CDR1 SGHRS and CDR2 YFSETQ. The CDR3, as DNA: TGCGCCAGCAGCTTGGTTGCAAGCACAGATACGCAGTATTTT. It is translated as CASSLVASTDTQYF.

This clonotype was seen more than once but under ten times. At one end the junction does not follow the germline gene, possibly because of a read error. V is TRBV4-3 and J is TRBJ2-5, with D maybe TRBD1 (6 bases). CDR3 length: 14 residues. Germline V lookup: CDR1 LGHNA, CDR2 YSLEER. The CDR3 DNA is TGCGCCAGCAGCCAAGTAGGGGGTGCGCAGACCAAGTACTTC. Translated, it gives CASSQVGGAQTKYF.